The T cell receptor (beta chain) under discussion was sequenced for a study of T cells after yellow fever vaccination. Study information: SMART-Seq v4 Ultra Low Input served to prepare low-cell-number fractions.

This clonotype was counted at least ten times. The antigen is undetermined. Via MiXCR, TCRdb re-called the 5' RACE reads, giving one row per CDR3 protein. This sample yields 300,000 to 400,000 distinct CDR3 sequences, of which roughly 6.2% are seen a single time; about 15% belongs to the top ten. The CDR3 is made up of 13 amino acids. Germline trimming cut 4 bases from V and 9 bases from J; bases unmatched to any gene: 4. Germline CDR1 is MGHDK and CDR2 is SYGVNS. Broader study findings: The secondary response showed a weaker magnitude and a faster peak, day 5 versus 15. Abundant contaminating clonotypes from the bulk population could appear in FACS-sorted repertoires.

The starting material was PBMCs, obtained 5 days after the yellow fever booster vaccination. J is TRBJ2-1 and V is TRBV25-1; 9 bases match TRBD1. The receptor comes from a man younger than 40 who received the YFV17D yellow fever vaccine. CDR3 DNA sequence: TGTGCCAGCAGTGGGACAGGGGTGGGTGAGCAGTTCTTC. Protein sequence: CASSGTGVGEQFF.